Listed below are T cell receptor beta chains from one sample, sequenced in a study of blood T cell repertoires in COVID-19. Method: immunoSEQ multiplex PCR; TCRdb's copy keeps in-frame clones and lacks some. The sample has fewer than 400,000 clones; more than 70% are singletons. Sequences were obtained from peripheral blood. All receptors come from a young man with active or convalescent COVID-19. The CDR3 runs from the conserved cysteine through the conserved F or W. Each record gives: J gene, V gene, CDR3 protein.

J gene: TRBJ2-2
V gene: TRBV30
CDR3 protein: CAHPGQGNTGELFF

J gene: TRBJ1-2
V gene: TRBV6-5
CDR3 protein: CASSRQGIGREGYTF

J gene: TRBJ2-7
V gene: TRBV12-3/TRBV12-4
CDR3 protein: CASSLAGGEQYF

J gene: TRBJ2-5
V gene: TRBV21-1
CDR3 protein: CASSKVGDNGQETQYF

J gene: TRBJ2-7
V gene: TRBV24-1
CDR3 protein: CATSPNRGYEQYF

J gene: TRBJ1-1
V gene: TRBV5-1
CDR3 protein: CASSLGLNTEAFF

J gene: TRBJ1-5
V gene: TRBV19
CDR3 protein: CASSIGDRPSNQPQHF

J gene: TRBJ2-4
V gene: TRBV9
CDR3 protein: CASSATGQPFNDQYF

J gene: TRBJ2-5
V gene: TRBV3-1/TRBV3-2
CDR3 protein: CASKALEAQETQYF

J gene: TRBJ2-7
V gene: TRBV7-8
CDR3 protein: CASSLTAVYEQYF

J gene: TRBJ1-6
V gene: TRBV15
CDR3 protein: CATSRNRVDNSPLHF

J gene: TRBJ2-7
V gene: TRBV6-2/TRBV6-3
CDR3 protein: CASSYGANSYEQYF

J gene: TRBJ1-3
V gene: TRBV9
CDR3 protein: CASSSRGQGGNTIYF

J gene: TRBJ1-4
V gene: TRBV19
CDR3 protein: CASSTDRGPSNEKLFF

J gene: TRBJ1-1
V gene: TRBV13
CDR3 protein: CASSTSARGVNTEAFF

J gene: TRBJ1-1
V gene: TRBV5-5
CDR3 protein: CASSLGPGRNTEAFF

J gene: TRBJ2-7
V gene: TRBV6-5
CDR3 protein: CASNGGRVGEQYF

J gene: TRBJ2-1
V gene: TRBV27
CDR3 protein: CASSLAGGSYNEQFF

J gene: TRBJ2-2
V gene: TRBV6-5
CDR3 protein: CASRGLSRNTGELFF

J gene: TRBJ2-2
V gene: TRBV27
CDR3 protein: CASSFVRSGELFF

J gene: TRBJ1-6
V gene: TRBV7-2
CDR3 protein: CASSSDPGGQGPLHF

J gene: TRBJ1-1
V gene: TRBV7-3
CDR3 protein: CASSSLTGSQNTEAFF

J gene: TRBJ1-1
V gene: TRBV15
CDR3 protein: CATSRTGVGVLKAFF

J gene: TRBJ1-2
V gene: TRBV4-3
CDR3 protein: CASSHLINYGYTF

J gene: TRBJ1-5
V gene: TRBV10-1
CDR3 protein: CASRPQRSSNQPQHF

J gene: TRBJ1-2
V gene: TRBV28
CDR3 protein: CASSPARAGHYTF

J gene: TRBJ2-1
V gene: TRBV29-1
CDR3 protein: CSVAEVSGREQFF

J gene: TRBJ2-3
V gene: TRBV10-3
CDR3 protein: CATRGLEGDTQYF

J gene: TRBJ1-1
V gene: TRBV7-9
CDR3 protein: CASSPPQGTEAFF

J gene: TRBJ2-3
V gene: TRBV9
CDR3 protein: CASSVFGLAGVTDTQYF

J gene: TRBJ1-1
V gene: TRBV19
CDR3 protein: CASSIDPGQINTEAFF

J gene: TRBJ2-1
V gene: TRBV11-3
CDR3 protein: CASSTPWYRGNEQFF

J gene: TRBJ1-2
V gene: TRBV12-5
CDR3 protein: CASGAGQGDGYTF

J gene: TRBJ1-2
V gene: TRBV6-1
CDR3 protein: CASSEAVGQSGRDTF

J gene: TRBJ2-3
V gene: TRBV19
CDR3 protein: CASNNPGVSTDTQYF

J gene: TRBJ2-7
V gene: TRBV10-3
CDR3 protein: CAISESGGTSGYEQYF

J gene: TRBJ2-5
V gene: TRBV24-1
CDR3 protein: CATSDVGTSQETQYF

J gene: TRBJ2-2
V gene: TRBV3-1/TRBV3-2
CDR3 protein: CASSQFPGTGGATGELFF

J gene: TRBJ2-7
V gene: TRBV7-2
CDR3 protein: CASSLDRTDEQYF

J gene: TRBJ1-2
V gene: TRBV25-1
CDR3 protein: CASSDRGRDNGYTF

J gene: TRBJ2-3
V gene: TRBV19
CDR3 protein: CASSIPGSTDTQYF

J gene: TRBJ2-3
V gene: TRBV7-2
CDR3 protein: CASSFTSGGGADTQYF

J gene: TRBJ2-5
V gene: TRBV5-1
CDR3 protein: CASRAGTSGEETQYF

J gene: TRBJ2-1
V gene: TRBV15
CDR3 protein: CATSRDAGGLGEQFF

J gene: TRBJ2-2
V gene: TRBV24-1
CDR3 protein: CATSEGGRTNTGELFF

J gene: TRBJ1-1
V gene: TRBV11-3
CDR3 protein: CASSLDSREAFF

J gene: TRBJ2-5
V gene: TRBV10-1
CDR3 protein: CASSLHLTVAGAQYF